This TCR beta chain originates from a study of shared clonotypes between healthy human individuals (dated by TCRdb to the early 2020s). For the wider study: Three men and two women, aged 18 to 49 years, made up the cohort. Leukapheresis yielded between about 0.85 and 9 billion PBMCs per donor. To increase sequencing depth and limit assay-specific biases, different laboratories used diverse techniques to prepare libraries and sequence TCR repertoires. To estimate repertoire size and how much clonotype sharing occurs between individuals, the study deeply sequenced the blood TCR repertoires of five healthy adults. Per donor, three plates each were used for CD4 naive and CD4 memory, two for CD8 naive, and one for CD8 memory.

Donors were healthy HIV-negative adults with no recently reported acute infections or vaccinations. Every donor was a Caucasian adult living in Nashville, Tennessee, USA. CD4+ T cells were enriched by magnetic negative selection, after which naive cells were positively selected on CD45RA and the negative fraction was taken as the memory subset. Blood was collected by leukapheresis, and PBMCs were isolated by Ficoll-Histopaque density gradient centrifugation and then cryopreserved in liquid nitrogen vapor phase. Analytical flow cytometry was used to check the purity and quantity of every magnetically sorted T cell population. Each sorted fraction had its genomic DNA isolated and then quantified by UV absorbance on a Nanodrop 2000c. Using the deep immunoSEQ assay, multiplex PCR amplified TCR CDR3 regions from genomic DNA. Genomic DNA extracted from each cell subset was distributed evenly over all wells of several immunoSEQ 96-well plates, and each plate served as one replicate. For sorted subsets, each replicate PCR was loaded with around 220 ng genomic DNA, equivalent to 25,000 to 35,000 T cell genomes. Purified libraries were quantified with a Qubit 3.0 fluorometer, sized on a Bioanalyzer 2100, and re-quantified with the KAPA Library Quantification kit. Each immunoSEQ 96-well plate was sequenced on its own single-read 150-cycle Illumina NextSeq 550 flow cell. As for the authors' bioinformatics: Because the immunoSEQ output held only junctional sequences and lacked quality scores, the filtering could not match the filtering applied to full-length reads. Sequences were annotated with PyIR, a Python wrapper for IgBLAST v1.9, using IMGT germline references to assign V/J genes and CDR3. Reads were removed for weak V/J assignments (E-value above 1e-6), missing CDR3, stop codons, out-of-frame junctions, or ambiguous translated residues. V3J clonotypes were defined as sequences sharing the same inferred V gene, J gene, and CDR3 amino acid sequence. Percentage overlap between repertoires was calculated by dividing the number of shared unique clonotypes by the size of the smaller repertoire. Richness of each repertoire was evaluated using RTK rarefaction, the Chao1 estimator, and Recon v2.1 estimates of unobserved clonotypes. For all TCRbeta clonotypes obtained by the gDNA method from several donors, generation probabilities were computed with OLGA. In its TCRdb copy, this immuneACCESS table keeps in-frame sequences only and misses some clones. Where compared with another copy, unresolved V genes explain less than half of these, and the others have no known cause. V, J and clone size are those of that table, while D and trimming were read from the DNA. This sample has more than 1,200,000 clones in its table, and less than 99% of those were observed once. Around 0.38% of the sample goes to the ten largest clones.

Findings and caveats that apply to the study as a whole: Because the study included only a small number of donors, the genetic and exposure-history diversity represented was limited. Based on pairwise subsampling, the degree of clonotype sharing among donors was expected to be affected by sequencing depth. Clonotypes shared by all four sorted-subset donors showed higher generation probabilities than non-shared clonotypes. Incomplete sequencing was indicated by rarefaction of sorted-subset datasets, despite the large sequencing depth. About 4.5% of naive CD4, around 3.6% of naive CD8, approximately 2.2% of memory CD4, and 0.35% to 0.5% of memory CD8 clonotypes were shared across a few donors. Sampling was restricted to blood, and TCR repertoires in tissues likely differ from the TCR repertoires found in blood. Estimated clonotype richness was generally larger for naive than for memory subsets.

As regards this clone: Its specific antigen is unknown. Qualities for individual bases were not recorded, and no much larger clone is one base off.

The germline V end is reduced by 4 bases and the J end by 2 bases; junction bases left unmatched: 6. The germline V gene gives CDR1 as SGHDT and CDR2 as YYEEEE. From the cysteine up to the phenylalanine, the CDR3 has a length of 14 residues. Here the CDR3 DNA is all that survives: 42 bases in frame from base 1. The chain couples TRBV5-6 to TRBJ2-7, with 7 junctional bases fitting TRBD2. Sequencing used naive CD4+ T cells sorted from blood. The sample's cell subset or site label, in plain terms: CD45RA+ positively selected. The sequence was obtained from a man aged 30 to 39 in good health. The CDR3 here reads CASSTSGGAYEQYF. In nucleotides, the sequence is TGTGCCAGCAGCACGAGTGGGGGGGCCTACGAGCAGTACTTC. The full variable domain, completed from the reference TRBV5-6 and TRBJ2-7 proteins outside the CDR3, reads DAGVTQSPTHLIKTRGQQVTLRCSPKSGHDTVSWYQQALGQGPQFIFQYYEEEERQRGNFPDRFSGHQFPNYSSELNVNALLLGDSALYLCASSTSGGAYEQYFGPGTRLTVT.